This is a list of T cell receptor beta chains from one sample in a study of graft-versus-host responses after intestinal transplantation. These receptors lack a known antigen. Measured with immunoSEQ multiplex PCR; TCRdb has only the in-frame clones, and not every one. The data show just over 85,000 clones, just under 95% seen once. The material was unstimulated CD8+ T cells sorted from spleen or lymph node cells, obtained before transplant. All receptors come from a human donor who was the organ donor for an intestinal transplant. CDR3s include the opening cysteine and the closing phenylalanine or tryptophan. The D gene is left open where the match is weak. Clone size, where shown, is once, few, many, or a class for clones that have expanded.

clone size: NA
V gene: TRBV11-2
D gene: NA
J gene: TRBJ2-5
CDR3 DNA: TGTGCCAGCAGCTTAGGGGAGGTCTTACAAGAGACCCAGTACTTC
CDR3 protein: CASSLGEVLQETQYF

clone size: NA
V gene: TRBV14
D gene: NA
J gene: TRBJ1-2
CDR3 DNA: TGTGCCAGCAGCCAAGAACCCCAGGGGAGGGTTGGCTACACCTTC
CDR3 protein: CASSQEPQGRVGYTF

clone size: NA
V gene: TRBV7-8
D gene: TRBD1
J gene: TRBJ1-1
CDR3 DNA: TGTGCCAGCAGGGCGGGACAGGTCAACACTGAAGCTTTCTTT
CDR3 protein: CASRAGQVNTEAFF

clone size: NA
V gene: TRBV28
D gene: TRBD2
J gene: TRBJ2-7
CDR3 DNA: TGTGCCAGCAGTTCCTGGGGGAGGGTCTCCTACGAGCAGTACTTC
CDR3 protein: CASSSWGRVSYEQYF

clone size: once
V gene: TRBV9
D gene: TRBD2
J gene: TRBJ2-2
CDR3 DNA: TGTGCCAGCAGCGTAGAAACTAGCGGTAAAACGGACACCGGGGAGCTGTTTTTT
CDR3 protein: CASSVETSGKTDTGELFF

clone size: NA
V gene: TRBV10-3
D gene: TRBD1
J gene: TRBJ2-7
CDR3 DNA: TGTGCCATCAGTCTGACAGGGGTATACGACGAGCAGTACTTC
CDR3 protein: CAISLTGVYDEQYF

clone size: NA
V gene: TRBV9
D gene: TRBD2
J gene: TRBJ2-5
CDR3 DNA: TGTGCCAGCAGCCTCCGACTAGCGGGGGGGATGGAGACCCAGTACTTC
CDR3 protein: CASSLRLAGGMETQYF

clone size: NA
V gene: TRBV4-2
D gene: TRBD1
J gene: TRBJ2-5
CDR3 DNA: TGTGCCAGCAGCCAATCCGGGACAGGGCGATCCAAAGAGACCCAGTACTTC
CDR3 protein: CASSQSGTGRSKETQYF

clone size: NA
V gene: TRBV7-6
D gene: NA
J gene: TRBJ2-7
CDR3 DNA: TGTGCCAGCAGCTTAGATGCAGGTACCGACGAGCAGTACTTC
CDR3 protein: CASSLDAGTDEQYF

clone size: NA
V gene: TRBV7-3
D gene: NA
J gene: TRBJ2-1
CDR3 DNA: TGTGCCAGCAGCTTAAGCGGGGGCCTCTCCTACAATGAGCAGTTCTTC
CDR3 protein: CASSLSGGLSYNEQFF

clone size: NA
V gene: TRBV7-2
D gene: NA
J gene: TRBJ1-1
CDR3 DNA: TGTGCCAGCCCCCGGGGGACTGAAGCTTTCTTT
CDR3 protein: CASPRGTEAFF

clone size: NA
V gene: TRBV18
D gene: NA
J gene: TRBJ2-5
CDR3 DNA: TGTGCCAGCTCACCAGAGGGCGTAGAGACCCAGTACTTC
CDR3 protein: CASSPEGVETQYF

clone size: NA
V gene: TRBV11-2
D gene: NA
J gene: TRBJ2-3
CDR3 DNA: TGTGCCAGCAGCCTCGGGTGGACAGATACGCAGTATTTT
CDR3 protein: CASSLGWTDTQYF

clone size: NA
V gene: TRBV28
D gene: NA
J gene: TRBJ2-7
CDR3 DNA: TGTGCCAGCAGAACGAACACCTGGTCCTACGAGCAGTACTTC
CDR3 protein: CASRTNTWSYEQYF

clone size: NA
V gene: TRBV4-2
D gene: NA
J gene: TRBJ2-7
CDR3 DNA: TGTGCCAGCAGCCAAGATTATTCAGGAACCGAGCAGTACTTC
CDR3 protein: CASSQDYSGTEQYF

clone size: NA
V gene: TRBV28
D gene: NA
J gene: TRBJ2-7
CDR3 DNA: TGTGCCAGCAGTTTCGGGGGGCCCTACGAGCAGTACTTC
CDR3 protein: CASSFGGPYEQYF

clone size: NA
V gene: TRBV6-1
D gene: NA
J gene: TRBJ2-7
CDR3 DNA: TGTGCCAGCACGTACAGAACCTACGAGCAGTACTTC
CDR3 protein: CASTYRTYEQYF

clone size: NA
V gene: TRBV6-5
D gene: TRBD2
J gene: TRBJ2-3
CDR3 DNA: TGTGCCAGCGAAAAGCGGGGGGGCCGGGGAGATACGCAGTATTTT
CDR3 protein: CASEKRGGRGDTQYF